Described below is a single T cell receptor beta chain sequence and its context. The age range of participants was about 18 to 100 years, with residence in around 22 US areas. Two negative PCRs, clearance, or symptom resolution had been documented for recovered Cohort 3 donors. The CDR3 contains 14 residues. Deletions cut 7 bases from V and 6 bases from J, with 18 bases between. CDR1 SNHLY and CDR2 FYNNEI come from the germline V gene. The data were obtained in a study of blood T cell repertoires in COVID-19. Profiling relied on immunoSEQ multiplex PCR, and the TCRdb table lists in-frame clones only, not all of them. The sample yields approximately 490,000 clones, roughly 90% seen once.

The TCR was taken from a woman aged 18-29 years who had recovered from COVID-19. Sequenced sample: PBMCs or T cells enriched from blood (not recorded which). The V gene is TRBV2, the J gene TRBJ1-2; maybe TRBD1 (6 bases). CDR3 in amino acids: CASIALWGRDGYTF. For the CDR3, the DNA is TGTGCCAGCATTGCCCTGTGGGGGCGGGATGGCTACACCTTC.